This T cell receptor (beta chain) was recorded in a study of vaccination and CD4 T cells after COVID-19. Across the study: The stimulating agents, overlapping spike peptides, came from SARS-CoV-2, HCoV-NL63, HCoV-OC43 and HCoV-229E. No peptide, an HIV-1 Nef pool, or a CEFX pool was what each control culture received. Study-wide results and caveats: Apart from involving relatively few convalescent patients, the work omitted early post-infection timepoints.

At the Johns Hopkins FTIC core, DNA taken from cultured CD4+ T cells was sequenced by way of the Oncomine TCR Beta short-read assay. MiXCR was run by TCRdb on the PCR reads, yielding one entry per CDR3 protein. This table has about 8,200 distinct CDR3 sequences, about half appearing once. Treatment of the sample: approximately 11-day PBMC culture with coronavirus spike peptide pools or control peptides (ViraFEST assay). The unexposed donor provided CD4+ T cells, which were taken before the COVID-19 pandemic (2011-2018). ViraFEST enlarged antigen-specific T cell populations with peptide pools and afterwards sequenced TCRs. The CDR3 length is 15 residues. The V gene's germline CDR1 is MGHDK and CDR2 SYGVNS. The germline V and J ends were trimmed by 3 bases and 7 bases, with 15 bases remaining between them. As regards this clonotype: The antigen remains undetermined.

The TCR was taken from a human donor in good health. Sequenced material: CD4+ T cells from blood, cultured in vitro. The chain joins TRBV25-1 to TRBJ1-4; D call uncertain. CDR3 DNA: TGTGCCAGCAGTGACCACCGGCCCTTGGGTGAAAAACTGTTTTTT. Translated, it gives CASSDHRPLGEKLFF.